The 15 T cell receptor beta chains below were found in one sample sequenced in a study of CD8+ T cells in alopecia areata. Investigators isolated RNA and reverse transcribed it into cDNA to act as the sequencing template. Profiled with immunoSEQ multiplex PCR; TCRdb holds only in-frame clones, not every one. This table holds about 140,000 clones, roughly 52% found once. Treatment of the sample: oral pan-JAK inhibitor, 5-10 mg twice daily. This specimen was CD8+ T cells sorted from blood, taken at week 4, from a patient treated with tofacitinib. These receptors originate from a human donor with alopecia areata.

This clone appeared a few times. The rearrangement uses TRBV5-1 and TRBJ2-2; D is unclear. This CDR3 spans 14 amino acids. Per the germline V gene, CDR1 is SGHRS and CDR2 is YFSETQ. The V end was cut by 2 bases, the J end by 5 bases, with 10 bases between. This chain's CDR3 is CASSFTERTGELFF. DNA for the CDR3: TGCGCCAGCAGCTTTACAGAGCGAACCGGGGAGCTGTTTTTT.

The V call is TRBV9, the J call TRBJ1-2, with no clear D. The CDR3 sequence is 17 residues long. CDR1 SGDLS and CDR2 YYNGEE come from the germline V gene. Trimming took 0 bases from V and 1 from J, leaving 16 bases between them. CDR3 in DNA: TGTGCCAGCAGCGTAGGCCAGCCAGGAAAGGGTAACTATGGCTACACCTTC. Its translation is CASSVGQPGKGNYGYTF.

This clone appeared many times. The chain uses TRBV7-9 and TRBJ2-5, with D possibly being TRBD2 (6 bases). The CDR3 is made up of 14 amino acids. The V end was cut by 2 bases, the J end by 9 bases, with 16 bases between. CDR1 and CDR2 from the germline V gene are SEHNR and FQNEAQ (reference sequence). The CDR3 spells CASSLHPNREPQYF. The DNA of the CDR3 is TGTGCCAGCAGCTTACACCCGAACCGGGAGCCCCAGTACTTC.

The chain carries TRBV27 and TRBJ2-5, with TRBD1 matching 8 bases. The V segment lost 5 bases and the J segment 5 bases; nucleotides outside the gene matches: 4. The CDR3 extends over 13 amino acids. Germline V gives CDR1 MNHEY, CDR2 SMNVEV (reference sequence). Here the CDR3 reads CASSPDRVETQYF. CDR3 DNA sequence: TGTGCCAGCAGTCCGGACAGGGTCGAGACCCAGTACTTC.

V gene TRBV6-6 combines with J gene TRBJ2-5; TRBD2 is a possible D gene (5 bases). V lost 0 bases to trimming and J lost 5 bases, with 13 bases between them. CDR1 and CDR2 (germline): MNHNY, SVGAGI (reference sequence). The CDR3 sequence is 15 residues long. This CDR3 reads CASSYSMAGLETQYF. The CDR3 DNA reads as TGTGCCAGCAGTTACTCGATGGCGGGTCTGGAGACCCAGTACTTC.

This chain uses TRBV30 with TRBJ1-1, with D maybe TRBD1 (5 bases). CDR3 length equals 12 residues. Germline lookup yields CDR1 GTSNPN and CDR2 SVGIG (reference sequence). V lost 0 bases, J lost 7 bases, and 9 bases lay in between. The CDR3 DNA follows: TGTGCCTGGAGTGTTGTTCAGGGTGAAGCTTTCTTT. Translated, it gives CAWSVVQGEAFF.

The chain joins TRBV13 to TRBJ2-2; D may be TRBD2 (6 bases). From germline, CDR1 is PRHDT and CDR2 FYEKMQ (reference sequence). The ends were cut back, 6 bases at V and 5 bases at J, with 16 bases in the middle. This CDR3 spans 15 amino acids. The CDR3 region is CASSWIAGPTGELFF. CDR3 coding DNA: TGTGCCAGCAGTTGGATCGCGGGACCTACCGGGGAGCTGTTTTTT.

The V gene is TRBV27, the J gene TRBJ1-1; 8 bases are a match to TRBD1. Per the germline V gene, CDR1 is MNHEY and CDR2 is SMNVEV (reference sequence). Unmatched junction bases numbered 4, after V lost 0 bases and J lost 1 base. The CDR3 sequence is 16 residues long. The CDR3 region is CASSLSAGTGNTEAFF. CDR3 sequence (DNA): TGTGCCAGCAGTTTATCTGCGGGGACAGGGAACACTGAAGCTTTCTTT.

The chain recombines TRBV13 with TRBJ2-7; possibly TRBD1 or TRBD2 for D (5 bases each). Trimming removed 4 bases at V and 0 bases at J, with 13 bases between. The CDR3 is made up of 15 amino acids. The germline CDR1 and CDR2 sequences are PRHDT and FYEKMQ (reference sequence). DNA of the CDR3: TGTGCCAGCAGCTCTGAGGGACGCAACTCCTACGAGCAGTACTTC. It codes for CASSSEGRNSYEQYF.

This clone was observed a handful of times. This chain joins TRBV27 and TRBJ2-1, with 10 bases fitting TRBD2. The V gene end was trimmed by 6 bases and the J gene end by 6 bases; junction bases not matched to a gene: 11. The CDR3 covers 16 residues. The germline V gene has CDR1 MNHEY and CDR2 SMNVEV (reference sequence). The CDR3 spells CASRPIAGGWFNEQFF. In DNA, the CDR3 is TGTGCCAGCAGACCTATAGCGGGGGGCTGGTTCAATGAGCAGTTCTTC.

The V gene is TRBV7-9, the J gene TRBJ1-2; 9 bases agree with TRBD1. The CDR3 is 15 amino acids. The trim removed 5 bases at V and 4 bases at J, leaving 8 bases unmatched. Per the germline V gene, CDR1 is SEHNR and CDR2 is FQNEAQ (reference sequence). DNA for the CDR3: TGTGCCAGCAGCGTAGGGACAGGGTCTGGCTATGGCTACACCTTC. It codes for CASSVGTGSGYGYTF. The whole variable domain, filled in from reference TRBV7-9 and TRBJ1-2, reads DTGVSQNPRHKITKRGQNVTFRCDPISEHNRLYWYRQTLGQGPEFLTYFQNEAQLEKSRLLSDRFSAERPKGSFSTLEIQRTEQGDSAMYLCASSVGTGSGYGYTFGSGTRLTVV.

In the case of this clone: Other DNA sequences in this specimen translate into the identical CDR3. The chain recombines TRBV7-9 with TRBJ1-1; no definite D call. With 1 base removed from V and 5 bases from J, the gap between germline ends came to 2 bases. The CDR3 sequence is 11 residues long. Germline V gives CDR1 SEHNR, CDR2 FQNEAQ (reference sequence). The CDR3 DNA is TGTGCCAGCAGCTTAGATACTGAAGCTTTCTTT. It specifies CASSLDTEAFF.

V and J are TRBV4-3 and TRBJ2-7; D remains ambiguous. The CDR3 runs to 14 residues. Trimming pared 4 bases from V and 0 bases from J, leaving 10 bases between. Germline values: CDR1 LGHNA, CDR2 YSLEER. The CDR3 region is CASSRALDSYEQYF. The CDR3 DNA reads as TGCGCCAGCAGCCGTGCACTCGACTCCTACGAGCAGTACTTC.

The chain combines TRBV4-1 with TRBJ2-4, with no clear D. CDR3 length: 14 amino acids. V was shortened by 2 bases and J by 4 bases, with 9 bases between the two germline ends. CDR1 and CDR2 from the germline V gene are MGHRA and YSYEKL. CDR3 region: CASSQIVGKNIQYF. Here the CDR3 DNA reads TGCGCCAGCAGCCAAATCGTCGGGAAAAACATTCAGTACTTC.

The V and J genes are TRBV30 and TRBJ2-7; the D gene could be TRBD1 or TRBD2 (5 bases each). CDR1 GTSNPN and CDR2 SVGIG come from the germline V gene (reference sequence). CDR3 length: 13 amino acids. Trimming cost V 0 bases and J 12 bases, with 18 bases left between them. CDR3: CAWSVQGTASTYF. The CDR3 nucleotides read TGTGCCTGGAGTGTACAAGGGACGGCTAGCACGTACTTC.